The sequence of this T cell receptor (beta chain) was determined in a study of blood T cell repertoires in COVID-19 (dated by TCRdb to 2018 to 2020). About the study as a whole: Samples from collaborators originated in the United States, Italy and Spain and spanned both the acute and convalescent phases of COVID-19. The repertoires were released in a freely available public database intended as a resource for research on the immune response to SARS-CoV-2. The dataset comprised deeply sampled blood TCRbeta repertoires from subjects exposed to, actively infected with, or recovered from COVID-19. Where available, HLA class I and class II types were taken from metadata supplied by the sample provider and were not determined by assay-based typing. The sample metadata nearly always contained a de-identified subject ID, COVID-19 status, age in years and sex. Samples were obtained from the ongoing ImmuneRACE study (first 160 participants) and from some 1,300 subjects provided by 6 global collaborators. The prospective study material was composed of cDNA or gDNA derived from T cells, B-cell-depleted T cells, or PBMCs. What the study reported, not specific to this receptor: The quantity of clinical and demographic metadata differed by source and by participant and was supplied without curation.

V was cut back by 0 bases and J by 0 bases, leaving a gap of 7 bases between them. The germline V gene (reference sequence) sets CDR1 to SGHKS and CDR2 to YYEKEE. The CDR3 contains 15 residues, cysteine and phenylalanine counted. Of all the DNA, just the CDR3 is kept, 45 bases in frame from base 1. TCRbeta CDR3 regions were amplified from genomic DNA by means of the immunoSEQ Assay, a bias-controlled multiplex PCR. Under the source paper's analysis protocol: Within the assay, amplification of reference gene primers was used to estimate how many nucleated cells each sample contained. To quantify the absolute abundance of each unique TCRbeta CDR3 rearrangement, sequence reads were collapsed and filtered. For each sample, productive Simpson clonality was calculated as the square root of Simpson's diversity index over productive rearrangements. As stored in TCRdb, this immuneACCESS dataset retains in-frame rearrangements with V and J assigned. A fraction of the clones does not appear; measured against another copy, unresolved V genes explain less than half of the discrepancy, and the remainder lacks a known reason. V, J and clone size were drawn from that table, and D and trimming were deduced from the DNA. The sample has 200,000 to 250,000 clones on record, about 93% of them singletons. The ten largest clones add up to about 0.79% of the sample.

One collaborating source in Seattle enrolled patients during active infection and followed them longitudinally through the course of disease. Each collaborating institution followed its own protocols to collect whole blood in K2EDTA tubes. For TCRbeta analysis, collaborator samples were shipped as frozen whole blood, as isolated PBMCs, or as DNA extracted from either sample type. A note on this clone: It lacks a known antigen. No base-level quality is on record; no much larger clone is a single base apart.

Sequenced material: peripheral blood. The sequence came from a man aged 30 to 45 with COVID-19, enrolled during active disease. In this chain, TRBV5-5 is recombined with TRBJ2-1; the D gene is perhaps TRBD2, from 5 matching bases. The DNA sequence is TGTGCCAGCAGCTTGGTTGGGAGCTCCTACAATGAGCAGTTCTTC. Its amino acids are CASSLVGSSYNEQFF.